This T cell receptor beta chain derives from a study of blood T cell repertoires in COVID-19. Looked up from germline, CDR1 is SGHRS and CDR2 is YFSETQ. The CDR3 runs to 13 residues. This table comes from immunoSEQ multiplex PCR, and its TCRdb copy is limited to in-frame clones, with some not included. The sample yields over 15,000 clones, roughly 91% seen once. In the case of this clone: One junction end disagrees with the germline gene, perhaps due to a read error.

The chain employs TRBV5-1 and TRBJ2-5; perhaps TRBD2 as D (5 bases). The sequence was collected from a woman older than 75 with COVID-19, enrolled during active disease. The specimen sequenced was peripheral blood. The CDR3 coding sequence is TGCGCCAGCAGGTTGGGAGAGGCAGAGACCCAGTACTTC. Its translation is CASRLGEAETQYF.